This T cell receptor (beta chain) appears in the sequencing data of a study of blood T cell repertoires in COVID-19. On the study more broadly: Both acute and convalescent COVID-19 samples were obtained from the United States, Italy and Spain.

Germline CDR1 is MDHEN and CDR2 is SYDVKM. The CDR3 covers 14 residues. V shed 3 bases and J shed 4 bases, with 10 bases lying between them. Original processing methods: By means of reference gene primer amplification, nucleated cell counts were estimated. The assay was immunoSEQ multiplex PCR, and TCRdb's table has in-frame clones only and misses some. D and trimming were read from the DNA, whereas the V and J calls and clone size are those reported in that table. This table has fewer than 40,000 clones, just under 80% appearing once. This receptor was obtained from a man aged 55-75 years with acute or convalescent COVID-19. The chain couples TRBV28 to TRBJ1-5; no clear D. Input material: peripheral blood. CDR3 sequence reads: CASSFRRGNQPQHF. DNA of the CDR3: TGTGCCAGCAGTTTCAGACGGGGAAATCAGCCCCAGCATTTT. Full variable domain (outside the CDR3, taken from reference TRBV28 and TRBJ1-5): DVKVTQSSRYLVKRTGEKVFLECVQDMDHENMFWYRQDPGLGLRLIYFSYDVKMKEKGDIPEGYSVSREKKERFSLILESASTNQTSMYLCASSFRRGNQPQHFGDGTRLSIL.